This T cell receptor beta chain was captured in a study of blood T cell repertoires in COVID-19. The data were produced by immunoSEQ multiplex PCR, yet TCRdb's version contains in-frame clones alone and is incomplete. The sample contains 200,000 to 250,000 clones, roughly 84% of which appear only once. CDR3 size: 12 residues. Germline V gene data show CDR1 as SNHLY and CDR2 as FYNNEI. V was clipped by 2 bases and J by 7 bases, with 8 bases between them. This receptor was identified in a woman of 80 years or more with acute or convalescent COVID-19. What was sequenced was peripheral blood. V and J are TRBV2 and TRBJ1-2, with D perhaps matching TRBD1 (6 bases). The CDR3 reads CASSELGAGYTF. In DNA, the CDR3 is TGTGCCAGCAGTGAATTGGGGGCTGGCTACACCTTC.